The TCR beta chain under discussion was sequenced for a study of blood T cell repertoires in COVID-19. Trimming removed 3 bases from V and 4 bases from J, with 12 bases in between. CDR1 LNHDA and CDR2 SQIVND come from the germline V gene (reference sequence). CDR3 length: 15 amino acids. Only in-frame clones appear in the TCRdb table, and some are missing; sequencing was by immunoSEQ multiplex PCR. In the table there are about 500,000 clones, 80% to 90% of which are singletons. This rearrangement joins TRBV19 to TRBJ2-2, with D perhaps matching TRBD1 (7 bases). Material: peripheral blood. The receptor's source is a man younger than 35 with COVID-19, enrolled during active disease. The CDR3 DNA reads TGTGCCAGTAGTATGGCAGGGGGGCCCACCGGGGAGCTGTTTTTT. Amino acids: CASSMAGGPTGELFF.